The clone carrying this T cell receptor (beta chain) was found many times. Germline loops: CDR1 SQVTM, CDR2 ANQGSEA. J gave up 9 bases and V 3 bases, and 8 bases lay outside the gene matches. The length of the CDR3 is 15 residues. The input was approximately 500 ng total RNA; TCR beta cDNA was made from it with a constant-region primer. Investigators got TCR beta libraries out of three nested multiplex PCR rounds, done with slightly modified ARM-PCR. For 10 cycles apiece, the opening two PCR rounds ran with TRBV1-TRBV30 forward primers and a C-beta reverse primer. TCRdb itself ran the multiplex PCR reads through MiXCR, one entry per CDR3 protein. The repertoire holds about 100,000 distinct CDR3 sequences, with just under 70% as singletons. This record belongs to a study of tumor-infiltrating lymphocytes in primary liver carcinoma. About the study: Stage T1-T3 N0M0 tumors measured roughly 4.2 to 10 cm at most. Roughly 3.65 to 7.13 million productive TCRbeta reads came from each sample, comparable across tissue types.

Extraction of RNA together with DNA used about 18-30 mg of unsorted bulk tissue. V and J are TRBV29-1 and TRBJ2-1; 13 bases align to TRBD2. The sample was tumor-adjacent normal liver tissue. This receptor was taken from a man aged 35 to 55 with primary liver carcinoma and hepatitis B virus infection. CDR3: CSVDLTSGRAGEQFF. The DNA for the CDR3 is TGCAGCGTTGATCTAACTAGCGGGAGGGCGGGTGAGCAGTTCTTC.